This entry lists 7 T cell receptor beta chains sequenced from one sample in a study of cytomegalovirus exposure and HLA in healthy donors. 13 Jbeta primers and 60 Vbeta primers were used for the PCR. Repertoires were generated with immunoSEQ multiplex PCR, while TCRdb's copy carries only in-frame clones and drops some. The sample has 130,000 to 150,000 clones. Source material: PBMCs. The source is a male donor in good health and CMV-seronegative.

The chain has TRBV7-9 and TRBJ1-5, with 7 bases that match TRBD1. Germline loops: CDR1 SEHNR, CDR2 FQNEAQ (reference sequence). V dropped 5 bases and J dropped 2; count of bases not matched to a gene: 3. The CDR3 is made up of 14 amino acids. The CDR3 here is CASSLGQGNQPQHF. The CDR3, as DNA: TGTGCCAGCAGCCTCGGACAGGGCAATCAGCCCCAGCATTTT.

The rearrangement joins TRBV27 to TRBJ2-7; D is possibly TRBD1 (6 bases). Deletions cut 5 bases from V and 7 bases from J, with 18 bases between. The CDR3 has 14 residues. From germline, CDR1 is MNHEY and CDR2 SMNVEV (reference sequence). The CDR3 loop reads CASSVQGELREQYF. The DNA for the CDR3 is TGTGCCAGCAGTGTACAGGGAGAGCTACGGGAGCAGTACTTC.

For this clone: In the same sample, other DNA sequences code for this CDR3. V gene TRBV7-9 combines with J gene TRBJ1-1; D gene uncertain. This CDR3 has 13 amino acids. Germline values: CDR1 SEHNR, CDR2 FQNEAQ (reference sequence). The V gene lost 5 bases and the J gene lost 1 base, with 8 bases spanning the gap. This CDR3 reads CASSPSGNTEAFF. CDR3 sequence (DNA): TGTGCCAGCAGCCCCTCGGGGAACACTGAAGCTTTCTTT.

J is TRBJ1-3 and V is TRBV5-1; the match to TRBD1 covers 8 bases. The CDR3 is 13 amino acids. CDR1 is SGHRS, CDR2 YFSETQ, per germline. J lost 9 bases, V lost 4 bases, and 6 bases had no gene match. CDR3 DNA: TGCGCCAGCAGCCCCGGACAGGGAGGCACCATATATTTT. Translation gives CASSPGQGGTIYF.

The chain has TRBV6-1 and TRBJ1-6; D not certain. Trimming removed 3 bases at V and 10 bases at J, with 10 bases between. CDR1 and CDR2 (germline): MNHNS, SASEGT. CDR3 length: 13 residues. CDR3 residues: CASSDVIQSPLHF. CDR3 sequence (DNA): TGTGCCAGCAGTGACGTAATACAGTCACCCCTCCACTTT.

V gene TRBV6-6 combines with J gene TRBJ1-4; D uncertain. Germline V gene sequence: CDR1 MNHNY, CDR2 SVGAGI (reference sequence). The CDR3 is made up of 15 amino acids. The V and J ends lost 6 bases and 8 bases respectively, with 19 bases between them. The CDR3 DNA reads TGTGCCAGCAGCTCATCCGGCGGGCTAGGAGAAAAACTGTTTTTT. Its protein is CASSSSGGLGEKLFF.

The chain carries TRBV5-1 and TRBJ2-2, with 14 positions matching TRBD2. CDR3 length equals 16 residues. With V trimmed by 0 bases and J by 8 bases, 3 bases remained unmatched. Germline V gene sequence: CDR1 SGHRS, CDR2 YFSETQ. CDR3 sequence reads: CASSLEGTSGSGELFF. DNA for the CDR3: TGCGCCAGCAGCTTGGAGGGGACTAGCGGGAGTGGGGAGCTGTTTTTT.